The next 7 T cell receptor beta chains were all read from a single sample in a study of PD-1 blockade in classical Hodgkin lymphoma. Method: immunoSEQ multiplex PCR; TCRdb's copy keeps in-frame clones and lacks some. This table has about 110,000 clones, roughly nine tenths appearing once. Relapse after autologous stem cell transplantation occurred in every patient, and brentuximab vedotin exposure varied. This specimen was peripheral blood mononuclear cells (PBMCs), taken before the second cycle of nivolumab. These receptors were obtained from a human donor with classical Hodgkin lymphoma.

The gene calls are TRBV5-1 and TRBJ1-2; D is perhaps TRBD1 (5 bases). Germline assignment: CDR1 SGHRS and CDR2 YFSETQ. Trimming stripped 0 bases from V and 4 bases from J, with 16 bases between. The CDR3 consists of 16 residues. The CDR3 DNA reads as TGCGCCAGCAGCTTGGAGGGGCGGCAGGGACTCTATGGCTACACCTTC. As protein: CASSLEGRQGLYGYTF.

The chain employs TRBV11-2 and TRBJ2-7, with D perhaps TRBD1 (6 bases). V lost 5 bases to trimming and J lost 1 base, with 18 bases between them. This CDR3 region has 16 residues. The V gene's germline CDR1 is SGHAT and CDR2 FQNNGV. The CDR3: CASSDPGQPRSYEQYF. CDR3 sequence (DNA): TGTGCCAGCAGCGATCCCGGACAGCCCCGGTCCTACGAGCAGTACTTC.

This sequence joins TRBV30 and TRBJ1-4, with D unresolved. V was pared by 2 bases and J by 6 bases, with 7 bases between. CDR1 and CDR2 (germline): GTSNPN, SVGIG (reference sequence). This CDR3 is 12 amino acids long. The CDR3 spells CAWSPADEKLFF. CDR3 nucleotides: TGTGCCTGGAGTCCGGCGGATGAAAAACTGTTTTTT.

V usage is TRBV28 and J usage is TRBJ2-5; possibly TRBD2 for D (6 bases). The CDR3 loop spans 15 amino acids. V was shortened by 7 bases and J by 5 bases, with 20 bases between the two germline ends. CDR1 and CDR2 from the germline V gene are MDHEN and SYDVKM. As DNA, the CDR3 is TGTGCCAGCACCTTCAGGACGGGCGCGGGGGAGACCCAGTACTTC. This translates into CASTFRTGAGETQYF.

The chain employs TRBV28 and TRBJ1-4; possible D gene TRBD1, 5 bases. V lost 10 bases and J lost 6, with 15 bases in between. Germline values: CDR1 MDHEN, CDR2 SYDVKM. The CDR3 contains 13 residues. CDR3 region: CAIQAPGYEKLFF. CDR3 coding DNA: TGTGCCATACAGGCCCCGGGTTATGAAAAACTGTTTTTT.

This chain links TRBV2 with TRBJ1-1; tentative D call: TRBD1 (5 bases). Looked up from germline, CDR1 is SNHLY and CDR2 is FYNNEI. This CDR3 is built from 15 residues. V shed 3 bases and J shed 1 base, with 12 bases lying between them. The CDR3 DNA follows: TGTGCCAGCAGTGATGGGGACCACCGGAACACTGAAGCTTTCTTT. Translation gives CASSDGDHRNTEAFF.

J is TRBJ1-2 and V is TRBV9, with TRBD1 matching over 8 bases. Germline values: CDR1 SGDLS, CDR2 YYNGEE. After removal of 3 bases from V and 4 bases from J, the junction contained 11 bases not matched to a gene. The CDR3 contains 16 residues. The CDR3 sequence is CASSGARQGTPYGYTF. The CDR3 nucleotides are TGTGCCAGCAGCGGAGCCCGACAGGGGACCCCCTATGGCTACACCTTC. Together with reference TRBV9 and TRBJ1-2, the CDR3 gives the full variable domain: DSGVTQTPKHLITATGQRVTLRCSPRSGDLSVYWYQQSLDQGLQFLIQYYNGEERAKGNILERFSAQQFPDLHSELNLSSLELGDSALYFCASSGARQGTPYGYTFGSGTRLTVV.